One and the same sample provided the 5 T cell receptor beta chains below, sequenced in a study of identical twins. From the 5' RACE reads, TCRdb called clonotypes with MiXCR, one entry per CDR3 protein. The table has approximately 300,000 distinct CDR3 sequences, 8% to 9.5% seen once. These data are also associated with another study on yellow fever vaccine responses in identical twins.

Sequenced sample: CD8+ T cells sorted from blood. These TCRs come from a woman in her late teens or twenties in good health.

There are many counts of this clonotype. V and J are TRBV4-1 and TRBJ2-7; D not resolved. This CDR3 comprises 15 residues. The V and J ends lost 1 base and 2 bases respectively, with 12 bases between them. Germline assignment: CDR1 MGHRA and CDR2 YSYEKL. The DNA for the CDR3 is TGCGCCAGCAGCCAAGTGTATCCCTATACCTACGAGCAGTACTTC. It codes for CASSQVYPYTYEQYF.

There are a few counts of this clonotype. The chain combines TRBV20-1 with TRBJ2-7; 7 nucleotides match TRBD1. Germline lookup yields CDR1 DFQATT and CDR2 SNEGSKA (reference sequence). The J segment lost 2 bases and the V segment lost 6 bases, leaving 10 bases of the junction unmatched. This CDR3 contains 14 residues. The CDR3 protein is CSAPTDRSAYEQYF. The CDR3 DNA is TGCAGTGCCCCTACGGACAGGAGTGCCTACGAGCAGTACTTC.

The chain recombines TRBV7-2 with TRBJ2-5; no clear D gene. In germline, CDR1 is SGHTA, CDR2 FQGNSA. V lost 0 bases and J lost 4, with 24 bases in between. This CDR3 is built from 19 residues. In nucleotides, the CDR3 is TGTGCCAGCAGCTTAGCCCCGTCCCCTGGTGCGGCCCCAAGAGAGACCCAGTACTTC. Translated: CASSLAPSPGAAPRETQYF.

The V call is TRBV4-3, the J call TRBJ2-7; possible D gene TRBD2, 5 bases. Trimming cost V 5 bases and J 4 bases, with 18 bases left between them. The CDR3 is 15 amino acids. Per the germline V gene, CDR1 is LGHNA and CDR2 is YSLEER. CDR3 in DNA: TGCGCCAGCAGCGCCGACCCGACTACTTCTTACGAGCAGTACTTC. This translates into CASSADPTTSYEQYF.

This chain links TRBV29-1 with TRBJ2-7, with 12 bases matching TRBD2. CDR3 size: 15 residues. V was pared by 6 bases and J by 0 bases, with 6 bases of the junction left unmatched. Per germline, CDR1 SQVTM and CDR2 ANQGSEA. CDR3 coding DNA: TGCAGCGTGGCCGGACTAGCGGGGATCTCCTACGAGCAGTACTTC. Translation gives CSVAGLAGISYEQYF.